These 2 T cell receptor beta chains came from one sample sequenced in a study of human T cells and chemical hapten exposure. From the RACE reads, TCRdb called clonotypes with MiXCR, one entry per CDR3 protein. The data hold approximately 84,000 distinct CDR3 sequences, with approximately 10% observed a single time. Time point described: patch test 2, 6 weeks after DPC sensitization. Regarding treatment: therapeutic diphenylcyclopropenone sensitization with weekly scalp DPC. Sequences were derived from whole blood, sampled in connection with sensitization to the hapten diphenylcyclopropenone (DPC). These receptors came from a woman aged 30 to 39 with alopecia areata. Some clones in this sample may be carry-over from other donors' samples.

The genes are TRBV24-1 and TRBJ2-5, with D perhaps given as TRBD1 or TRBD2 (6 bases each). Trimming shortened V by 4 bases and J by 1 base, and 9 bases separated the two germline ends. CDR1 is KGHDR, CDR2 SFDVKD, per germline. This CDR3 spans 14 amino acids. The CDR3 reads CATSEGGTQETQYF. The CDR3 DNA reads TGTGCCACCAGTGAAGGGGGGACCCAAGAGACCCAGTACTTC.

There are a few counts of this clonotype. CDR3: CATSPAGGLETQYF. In DNA, the CDR3 is TGTGCCACCAGCCCAGCGGGAGGCTTAGAGACCCAGTACTTC. This rearrangement joins TRBV24-1 to TRBJ2-5; 9 bases fit TRBD2. V was clipped by 7 bases and J by 4 bases; unmatched bases: 6. Looked up from germline, CDR1 is KGHDR and CDR2 is SFDVKD. This CDR3 comprises 14 residues.